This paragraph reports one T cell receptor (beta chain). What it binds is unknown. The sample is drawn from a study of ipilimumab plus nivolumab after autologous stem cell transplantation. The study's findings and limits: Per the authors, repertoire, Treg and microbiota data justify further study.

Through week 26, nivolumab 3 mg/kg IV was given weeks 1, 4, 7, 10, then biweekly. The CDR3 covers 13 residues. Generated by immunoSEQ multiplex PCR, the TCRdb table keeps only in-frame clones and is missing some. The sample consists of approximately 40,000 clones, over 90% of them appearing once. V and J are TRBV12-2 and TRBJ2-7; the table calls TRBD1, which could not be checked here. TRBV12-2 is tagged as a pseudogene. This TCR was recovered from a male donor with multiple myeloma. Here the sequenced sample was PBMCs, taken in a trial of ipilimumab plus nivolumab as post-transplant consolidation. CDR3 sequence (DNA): TGTGCAAGTCGCTTTATCAGGGCCTCCGAGCAGTACTTC. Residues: CASRFIRASEQYF.